This T cell receptor beta chain was sequenced in a study of neurological immune-mediated disorders. From germline, CDR1 is MDHEN and CDR2 SYDVKM. This CDR3 region has 13 residues. V was clipped by 5 bases and J by 4 bases; unmatched bases: 2. This clonotype was counted many times. The antigen remains unidentified. The making of cDNA relied on 5'RACE with 10-nucleotide random UMIs. TCRdb used MiXCR to reprocess the 5' RACE reads, holding one entry per CDR3 protein. The sample lists about 21,000 distinct CDR3 sequences, around 15% occurring once. Study-level results: The multiple sclerosis repertoire cluster was associated with no clinical or MRI feature.

Input was under 1.1 million sorted T cells, either CD4+ or CD8+. The chain has TRBV28 and TRBJ1-2, with TRBD1 matching 9 bases. Specimen: CD8+ T cells from blood. This receptor was taken from a woman aged 18-29 years with multiple sclerosis. The CDR3 DNA sequence: TGTGCCAGCAGTGGACAGGGGCCCTATGGCTACACCTTC. Amino acid sequence: CASSGQGPYGYTF.